This TCR beta chain derives from a study of T cell repertoires in aging, cancer and after chemotherapy. For the study at large: Donor ages fell into six groups from 30 or younger up to 70 or older. Chronic lymphocytic leukemia patients on fludarabine- or bendamustine-based regimens gave paired samples before and after chemotherapy.

Findings and caveats of the study: Healthy donors lost TCR diversity with age mainly through richness, cancer patients through richness and evenness. Hematological cancer patients had lymphoid organ infiltration that may impair thymic emigration or T cell expansion.

A mixed TRB-A/B primer pool amplified rearranged TRB by multiplex touch-down PCR. One entry per CDR3 protein results from TCRdb running MiXCR on the multiplex PCR reads. The sample yields some 5,400 distinct CDR3 sequences, about 34% seen once. This clonotype has more than one count but fewer than ten. As yet, its antigen is unknown. TCR beta rearrangements were amplified from peripheral blood genomic DNA. V shed 4 bases and J shed 5 bases, with 14 bases lying between them. This CDR3 comprises 14 residues. The receptor comes from a human donor with a blood cancer. Sequencing was done on a sample of blood. The rearrangement links TRBV12-3 or TRBV12-4 to TRBJ2-5; a weak D match, TRBD1 (8 bases). CDR3 sequence: CASSSTGGVETQYF. The DNA for the CDR3 is TGTGCCAGCAGTTCTACAGGGGGGGTGGAGACCCAGTACTTC.